The subject of this entry is one T cell receptor (beta chain). Produced via immunoSEQ multiplex PCR; TCRdb's table is partial and in-frame only. Among some 97,000 clones listed, around four fifths were seen once. The sample belongs to a study of blood T cell repertoires in COVID-19. The sequence came from a man aged 70 or older with active or convalescent COVID-19. Specimen: peripheral blood.

Written as DNA, the CDR3 is TGCGCCAGCAGGCCGGGACAGGGGAGGGATGAGCAGTTCTTC. This gives the protein CASRPGQGRDEQFF. The chain uses TRBV5-1 and TRBJ2-1, with 10 bases identical to TRBD1. CDR3 length equals 14 residues. Germline CDR1 is SGHRS and CDR2 is YFSETQ. The ends lost 5 bases at V and 8 bases at J; junction bases unmatched: 7.